This is a list of T cell receptor beta chains from one sample in a study of shared clonotypes between healthy human individuals. Profiled with immunoSEQ multiplex PCR; TCRdb holds only in-frame clones, not every one. The table shows some 2,500,000 clones, with 93% occurring only once. Sequencing input: naive CD4+ T cells from PBMCs. These receptors originate from a man between 18 and 35 years old in good health. Some clones in this sample may be carry-over from other donors' samples. CDR3s include the opening cysteine and the closing phenylalanine or tryptophan. The D gene is left open where the match is weak. The size field is filled for only some rows; it gives once, few, many or a size class.

D gene	V gene	clone size	J gene	CDR3 protein	CDR3 DNA
TRBD1	TRBV6-1	.	TRBJ1-5	CASRDQTGWVQPQHF	TGTGCCAGCAGGGATCAGACAGGGTGGGTTCAGCCCCAGCATTTT
TRBD1	TRBV5-1	.	TRBJ1-3	CASSLTGADSGNTIYF	TGCGCCAGCAGCTTAACAGGGGCAGATAGTGGAAACACCATATATTTT
.	TRBV27	.	TRBJ2-1	CASSSAGPADEQFF	TGTGCCAGCAGTTCAGCAGGGCCTGCCGATGAGCAGTTCTTC
.	TRBV5-1	.	TRBJ2-3	CASSPSRGGSTDTQYF	TGCGCCAGCAGCCCCTCCAGGGGTGGGAGCACAGATACGCAGTATTTT
TRBD2	TRBV5-5	.	TRBJ2-5	CATQSGGQETQYF	TGTGCCACTCAGTCGGGAGGCCAAGAGACCCAGTACTTC
.	TRBV30	.	TRBJ2-3	CAWQASTDTQYF	TGTGCCTGGCAAGCGAGCACAGATACGCAGTATTTT
TRBD1	TRBV5-1	.	TRBJ1-1	CASKGQGANTEAFF	TGCGCCAGTAAGGGACAGGGGGCGAACACTGAAGCTTTCTTT
.	TRBV6-6	.	TRBJ2-7	CASSALADAYEQYF	TGTGCCAGCAGTGCACTAGCAGATGCCTACGAGCAGTACTTC
.	TRBV7-2	.	TRBJ2-7	CASSLVVAASYEQYF	TGTGCCAGCAGCTTAGTGGTAGCGGCCTCCTACGAGCAGTACTTC
TRBD2	TRBV4-2	.	TRBJ2-1	CASSQDRGLALSSYNEQFF	TGTGCCAGCAGCCAAGATAGGGGACTAGCGTTGAGCTCCTACAATGAGCAGTTCTTC
.	TRBV5-1	.	TRBJ2-2	CASSLPNSGELFF	TGCGCCAGCAGCCTTCCTAATTCCGGGGAGCTGTTTTTT
.	TRBV5-1	.	TRBJ2-2	CASSFETLNTGELFF	TGCGCCAGCAGCTTTGAGACTCTGAACACCGGGGAGCTGTTTTTT
.	TRBV30	.	TRBJ2-7	CAWSEGYEQYF	TGTGCCTGGAGTGAGGGTTACGAGCAGTACTTC
TRBD2	TRBV10-3	.	TRBJ2-3	CAIRPGLASTDTQYF	TGTGCCATCAGACCGGGACTAGCGAGCACAGATACGCAGTATTTT
TRBD1	TRBV11-2	.	TRBJ2-2	CASSSGQGRYGELFF	TGTGCCAGCAGCTCCGGACAGGGGCGGTACGGGGAGCTGTTTTTT
TRBD1	TRBV28	.	TRBJ1-2	CASSSRTGQGESYGYTF	TGTGCCAGCAGTTCTAGAACGGGACAGGGGGAGAGTTATGGCTACACCTTC
.	TRBV7-2	.	TRBJ2-1	CASSPWTISYNEQFF	TGTGCCAGCAGCCCCTGGACTATCTCCTACAATGAGCAGTTCTTC
.	TRBV7-9	.	TRBJ2-3	CASSPPSKPTDTQYF	TGTGCCAGCAGCCCACCTAGCAAGCCTACAGATACGCAGTATTTT
.	TRBV6-5	.	TRBJ1-1	CASSSDGNTEAFF	TGTGCCAGCAGTTCGGACGGGAACACTGAAGCTTTCTTT
TRBD1	TRBV28	.	TRBJ1-2	CASLTGGGNGYTF	TGTGCCAGTCTCACAGGGGGCGGGAATGGCTACACCTTC
.	TRBV7-8	.	TRBJ1-3	CASSLKSSGNTIYF	TGTGCCAGCAGCTTAAAGAGCTCTGGAAACACCATATATTTT
TRBD2	TRBV6-1	once	TRBJ2-1	CASSGIAGTEQFF	TGTGCCAGCAGTGGTATAGCGGGGACTGAGCAGTTCTTC
.	TRBV28	.	TRBJ1-3	CASSLTPHDFSSGNTIYF	TGTGCCAGCAGTCTTACCCCACATGATTTTAGCTCTGGAAACACCATATATTTT
.	TRBV7-2	.	TRBJ2-5	CASSLMRETQYF	TGTGCCAGCAGCTTAATGAGAGAGACCCAGTACTTC